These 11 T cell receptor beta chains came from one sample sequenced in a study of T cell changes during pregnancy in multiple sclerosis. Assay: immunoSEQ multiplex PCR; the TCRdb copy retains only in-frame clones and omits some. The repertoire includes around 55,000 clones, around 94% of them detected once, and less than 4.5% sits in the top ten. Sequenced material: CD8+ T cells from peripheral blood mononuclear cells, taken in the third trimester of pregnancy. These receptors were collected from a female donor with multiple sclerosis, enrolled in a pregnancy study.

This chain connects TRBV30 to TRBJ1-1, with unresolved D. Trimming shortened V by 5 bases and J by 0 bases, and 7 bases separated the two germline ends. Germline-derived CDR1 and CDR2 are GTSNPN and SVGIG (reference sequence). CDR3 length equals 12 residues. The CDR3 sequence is CAWVSVNTEAFF. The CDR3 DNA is TGTGCCTGGGTTAGCGTGAACACTGAAGCTTTCTTT.

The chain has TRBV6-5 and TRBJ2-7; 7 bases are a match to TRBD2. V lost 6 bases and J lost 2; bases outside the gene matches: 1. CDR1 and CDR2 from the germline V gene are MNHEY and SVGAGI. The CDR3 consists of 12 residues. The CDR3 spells CASRGGAYEQYF. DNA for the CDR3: TGTGCCAGCAGGGGGGGGGCCTACGAGCAGTACTTC.

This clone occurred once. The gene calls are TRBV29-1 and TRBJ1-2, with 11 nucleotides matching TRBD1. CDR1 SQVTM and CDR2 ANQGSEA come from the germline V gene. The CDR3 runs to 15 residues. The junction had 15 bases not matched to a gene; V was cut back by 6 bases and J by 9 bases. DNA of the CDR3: TGCAGCGTGGAAAAGACCGGGACAGGGGGAGCACGCTACACCTTC. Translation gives CSVEKTGTGGARYTF.

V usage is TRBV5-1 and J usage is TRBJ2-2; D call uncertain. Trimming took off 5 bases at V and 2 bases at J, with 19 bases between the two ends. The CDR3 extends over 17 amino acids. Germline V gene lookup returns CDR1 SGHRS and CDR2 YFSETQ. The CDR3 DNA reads TGCGCCAGCAGACACACTCGTCAGGTGATCAACACCGGGGAGCTGTTTTTT. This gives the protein CASRHTRQVINTGELFF.

The CDR3 nucleotides are TGTGCCAGCAGCCCGCCCTCCCGGGACAGGGGGGCCTACGAGCAGTACTTC. This sequence encodes CASSPPSRDRGAYEQYF. This chain links TRBV5-8 with TRBJ2-7; 11 positions agree with TRBD1. V was clipped by 4 bases and J by 2 bases; unmatched bases: 11. This CDR3 region has 17 residues. The V gene's germline CDR1 is SGHTS and CDR2 YDEGEE.

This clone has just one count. This chain's CDR3 is CASSLGQGVSDIQYF. CDR3 DNA sequence: TGTGCCAGCAGCTTAGGGCAGGGGGTCTCGGACATTCAGTACTTC. This chain uses TRBV7-3 with TRBJ2-4; TRBD1 matches at 7 bases. This CDR3 has 15 residues. The germline gives CDR1 SGHTA, CDR2 FQGTGA. V dropped 2 bases and J dropped 8; count of bases not matched to a gene: 9.

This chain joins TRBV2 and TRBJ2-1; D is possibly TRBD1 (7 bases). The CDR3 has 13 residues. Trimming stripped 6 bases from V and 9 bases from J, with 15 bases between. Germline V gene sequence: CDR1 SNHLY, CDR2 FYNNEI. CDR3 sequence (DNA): TGTGCCAGCAGGGAGGGACAGAAGAGTGAGCAGTTCTTC. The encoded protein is CASREGQKSEQFF. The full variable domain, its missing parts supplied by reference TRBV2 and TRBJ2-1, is EPEVTQTPSHQVTQMGQEVILRCVPISNHLYFYWYRQILGQKVEFLVSFYNNEISEKSEIFDDQFSVERPDGSNFTLKIRSTKLEDSAMYFCASREGQKSEQFFGPGTRLTVL.

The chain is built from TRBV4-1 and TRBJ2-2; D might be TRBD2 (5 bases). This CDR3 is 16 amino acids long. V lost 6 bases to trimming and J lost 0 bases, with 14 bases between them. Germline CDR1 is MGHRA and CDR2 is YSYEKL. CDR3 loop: CASRFRETANTGELFF. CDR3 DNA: TGCGCCAGCAGATTCCGGGAAACAGCGAACACCGGGGAGCTGTTTTTT.

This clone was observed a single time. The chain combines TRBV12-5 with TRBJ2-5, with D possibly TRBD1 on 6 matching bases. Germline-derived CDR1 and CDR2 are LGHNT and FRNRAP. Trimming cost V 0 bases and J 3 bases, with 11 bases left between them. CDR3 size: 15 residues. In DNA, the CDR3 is TGTGCTAGTGGTTTGGTATCGGCAGGGGAAGAGACCCAGTACTTC. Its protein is CASGLVSAGEETQYF.

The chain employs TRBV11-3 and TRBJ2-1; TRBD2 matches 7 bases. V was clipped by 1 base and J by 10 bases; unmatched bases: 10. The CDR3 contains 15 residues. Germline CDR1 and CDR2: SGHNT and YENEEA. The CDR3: CASSLGGGRGWEQFF. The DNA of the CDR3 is TGTGCCAGCAGCTTAGGGGGCGGGAGAGGTTGGGAGCAGTTCTTC.

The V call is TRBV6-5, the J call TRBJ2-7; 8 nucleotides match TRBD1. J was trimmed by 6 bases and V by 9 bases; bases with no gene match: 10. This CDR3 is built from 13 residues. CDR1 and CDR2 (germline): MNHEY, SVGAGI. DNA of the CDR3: TGTGCCAGTCCACAGGGGGGTCCCCGCGAGCAGTACTTC. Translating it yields CASPQGGPREQYF.